These 30 T cell receptor beta chains were sequenced from one sample in a study of T-cell memory formation after mild COVID-19. TCRdb recomputed calls from the 5' RACE reads with MiXCR, one row per CDR3 protein. Found here are around 310,000 distinct CDR3 sequences, 20% of them singletons; the top ten hold around 20%. Input material: PBMCs or a T cell subset sorted from them (not recorded which). These receptors all come from a man aged 18-30 years who had mild COVID-19 (a few samples of this study predate the infection). Cell type and time point are not known.

The chain recombines TRBV12-3 or TRBV12-4 with TRBJ2-1; no clear D. CDR3 size: 14 residues. V lost 7 bases and J 2 bases, leaving 12 bases between the germline ends. The CDR3 spells CASNRQNTYNEQFF. The DNA of the CDR3 is TGTGCCAGCAATAGGCAGAACACCTACAATGAGCAGTTCTTC.

This clonotype was picked up a small number of times. In nucleotides, the CDR3 is TGCAGTGCTACCATAGCGGGGGGGCATGAGCAGTTCTTC. Translation: CSATIAGGHEQFF. This chain uses TRBV20-1 with TRBJ2-1; 11 positions agree with TRBD2. This CDR3 has 13 amino acids. With V trimmed by 4 bases and J by 8 bases, 4 bases remained unmatched. Germline V gene data show CDR1 as DFQATT and CDR2 as SNEGSKA (reference sequence).

V is TRBV12-3 or TRBV12-4 and J is TRBJ2-5; D gene uncertain. The CDR3 length is 11 residues. V was cut by 6 bases and J by 5 bases, with 7 bases left in between. The DNA for the CDR3 is TGTGCCAGCAGGAGATGGGAGACCCAGTACTTC. Encoded protein: CASRRWETQYF.

This chain uses TRBV11-2 with TRBJ1-6; no reliable D call. This CDR3 contains 17 residues. Deletions cut 5 bases from V and 0 bases from J, with 14 bases between. The germline CDR1 and CDR2 sequences are SGHAT and FQNNGV. The CDR3 loop reads CASSQDVVYSYNSPLHF. The CDR3 DNA sequence: TGTGCCAGCAGCCAGGACGTGGTCTACTCCTATAATTCACCCCTCCACTTT.

This clonotype came up a few times. This chain connects TRBV3-1 to TRBJ2-7; no firm D call. V was trimmed by 1 base and J by 13 bases, leaving 17 bases between them. The CDR3 runs 13 residues. CDR1 is LGHDT and CDR2 is YNNKEL in the germline V gene (reference sequence). The CDR3 region is CASSQGGQTTRYV. CDR3 nucleotide sequence: TGTGCCAGCAGCCAAGGGGGTCAGACGACAAGATACGTC.

V is TRBV7-9 and J is TRBJ2-5; 8 bases map to TRBD2. V lost 5 bases to trimming and J lost 5 bases; unmatched junction nucleotides: 7. This CDR3 is 14 amino acids long. Germline loops: CDR1 SEHNR, CDR2 FQNEAQ (reference sequence). Written as DNA, the CDR3 is TGTGCCAGCAGCCCAAGCGGGGGTTACGAGACCCAGTACTTC. This gives the protein CASSPSGGYETQYF.

The chain links TRBV10-3 to TRBJ2-1; TRBD2 agrees at 12 bases. Germline V gene data show CDR1 as ENHRY and CDR2 as SYGVKD. The CDR3 runs to 16 residues. The junction had 4 bases not matched to a gene; V was cut back by 0 bases and J by 7 bases. The CDR3 is CAISESASGGANEQFF. CDR3 nucleotides: TGTGCCATCAGTGAGTCGGCTAGCGGGGGGGCTAATGAGCAGTTCTTC.

This clonotype was seen a few times. The CDR3 spells CSAALGGARLEQYF. Here the CDR3 DNA reads TGCAGTGCTGCCTTGGGGGGGGCGCGCCTCGAGCAGTACTTC. The chain carries TRBV20-1 and TRBJ2-7; D perhaps matches TRBD2 (7 bases). CDR3 size: 14 residues. V was cut by 5 bases and J by 6 bases, with 20 bases left in between. CDR1 and CDR2 from the germline V gene are DFQATT and SNEGSKA (reference sequence).

This clonotype was counted only a few times. The rearrangement joins TRBV28 to TRBJ2-7; D may be TRBD1 (6 bases). Germline V CDR1 and CDR2: MDHEN, SYDVKM. V lost 6 bases and J lost 6, with 12 bases in between. This CDR3 is built from 12 residues. CDR3 loop: CASSIQGTEQYV. CDR3 in DNA: TGTGCCAGCAGCATACAGGGAACCGAGCAGTACGTC.

This chain joins TRBV20-1 and TRBJ1-5; D gene uncertain. The CDR3 sequence is 13 residues long. Germline V CDR1 and CDR2: DFQATT, SNEGSKA (reference sequence). The V end was cut by 2 bases, the J end by 0 bases, with 5 bases between. The CDR3, as DNA: TGCAGTGCTAGACTACATAGCAATCAGCCCCAGCATTTT. Protein sequence: CSARLHSNQPQHF.

This clonotype has a handful of counts. The chain links TRBV4-1 to TRBJ2-3; D is possibly TRBD2 (6 bases). V was pared by 1 base and J by 1 base, with 6 bases between. The V gene's germline CDR1 is MGHRA and CDR2 YSYEKL. The CDR3 totals 14 residues. CDR3 sequence reads: CASSQGRGTDTQYF. CDR3 nucleotide sequence: TGCGCCAGCAGCCAAGGGAGGGGCACAGATACGCAGTATTTT.

This chain uses TRBV7-9 with TRBJ2-2; tentative D call: TRBD2 (6 bases). Germline CDR1 SEHNR, CDR2 FQNEAQ (reference sequence). This CDR3 contains 13 residues. With 6 bases removed from V and 9 bases from J, the gap between germline ends came to 14 bases. CDR3 amino acids: CASRPREVWELFF. The CDR3 bases are TGTGCCAGCAGGCCCAGGGAGGTTTGGGAGCTGTTTTTT.

The rearrangement joins TRBV5-1 to TRBJ2-7, with 7 bases aligning to TRBD1. Per germline, CDR1 SGHRS and CDR2 YFSETQ. J gave up 2 bases and V 4 bases, and 12 bases lay outside the gene matches. The CDR3 length is 16 residues. DNA of the CDR3: TGCGCCAGCAGCGAGCATCCGGGACAGTCTACCTACGAGCAGTACTTC. Its protein is CASSEHPGQSTYEQYF.

The V gene is TRBV11-2, the J gene TRBJ2-7; 10 bases are shared with TRBD1. Germline V gene lookup returns CDR1 SGHAT and CDR2 FQNNGV. V shed 5 bases, J shed 5 bases, and the junction held 6 bases outside the gene matches. This CDR3 contains 14 residues. In DNA, the CDR3 is TGTGCCAGCAGCACCGGGACAGGGGTCCACGAGCAGTACTTC. Residues: CASSTGTGVHEQYF.

This clonotype was observed many times. This chain uses TRBV12-3 or TRBV12-4 with TRBJ2-4; 7 bases match TRBD2. This CDR3 contains 18 residues. V lost 3 bases and J lost 5; bases outside the gene matches: 16. CDR3 in DNA: TGTGCCAGCAGTTTCCTCGCTGTGCGGGGGAACTCCGAAAACATTCAGTACTTC. Its protein product is CASSFLAVRGNSENIQYF.

This clonotype showed up many times. This chain uses TRBV27 with TRBJ1-5, with a possible D match to TRBD1 (6 bases). This CDR3 spans 14 amino acids. Germline CDR1 and CDR2: MNHEY and SMNVEV (reference sequence). V was trimmed by 3 bases and J by 5 bases, leaving 11 bases between them. CDR3 residues: CASSFPGADQPQHF. The CDR3 coding sequence is TGTGCCAGCAGTTTCCCAGGGGCCGATCAGCCCCAGCATTTT.

There are a few counts of this clonotype. The rearrangement joins TRBV5-1 to TRBJ2-1, with 8 bases that match TRBD1. The CDR3 contains 13 residues. V lost 4 bases to trimming and J lost 6 bases; unmatched junction nucleotides: 3. CDR1 is SGHRS, CDR2 YFSETQ, per germline. The CDR3 region is CASSTTGGNEQFF. The CDR3 DNA is TGCGCCAGCAGCACTACAGGGGGCAATGAGCAGTTCTTC.

The chain couples TRBV3-1 to TRBJ2-7; D may match TRBD1 or TRBD2 (5 bases each). The ends were cut back, 2 bases at V and 6 bases at J, with 11 bases in the middle. Germline V lookup: CDR1 LGHDT, CDR2 YNNKEL (reference sequence). This CDR3 contains 13 residues. CDR3 sequence (DNA): TGTGCCAGCAGCCAATCTGCTGGGGGCGAGCAGTACTTC. As protein: CASSQSAGGEQYF.

CDR3 nucleotides: TGCGCCAGCAGCCACGATGGAGTCGAGCAGTACTTC. This gives the protein CASSHDGVEQYF. V and J are TRBV4-3 and TRBJ2-7; no clear D gene. CDR3 length equals 12 residues. Trimming cost V 3 bases and J 6 bases, with 9 bases left between them. Germline CDR1 reads LGHNA; CDR2 reads YSLEER.

This clonotype has just a few counts. An end of the junction does not agree with germline; a read error may underlie this. The chain employs TRBV24-1 and TRBJ2-7, with D hard to call. Germline CDR1 and CDR2: KGHDR and SFDVKD. The CDR3 contains 8 residues. For the CDR3, the DNA is TGTGCCACCAGTGCAGTAGGGTTC. This gives the protein CATSAVGF.

This clonotype was seen ten or more times. The chain recombines TRBV18 with TRBJ1-2, with D hard to call. From germline, CDR1 is KGHSH and CDR2 LQKENI. This CDR3 is built from 14 residues. V lost 3 bases to trimming and J lost 1 base, with 9 bases between them. CDR3 sequence: CASSPREFNYGYTF. The CDR3 DNA reads TGTGCCAGCTCACCTCGGGAGTTTAACTATGGCTACACCTTC.

V gene TRBV4-3 combines with J gene TRBJ1-2; 8 bases are a match to TRBD1. Germline V CDR1 and CDR2: LGHNA, YSLEER. This CDR3 spans 16 amino acids. Unmatched junction bases numbered 10, after V lost 0 bases and J lost 7 bases. The CDR3 DNA sequence: TGCGCCAGCAGCCAAGATCCCCCACCAGGGGGCTTTGGCTACACCTTC. Translation gives CASSQDPPPGGFGYTF.

This clonotype was seen many times. J is TRBJ2-5 and V is TRBV23-1, with 10 bases that match TRBD2. TRBV23-1 is assigned to the ORF class and has an uncertain function. The CDR3 has 16 residues. J lost 0 bases, V lost 11 bases, and 12 bases had no gene match. The CDR3 protein is CAAIRLGLAHQETQYF. The CDR3 DNA is TGCGCCGCCATACGGCTGGGACTAGCGCACCAAGAGACCCAGTACTTC.

At least ten counts were recorded for this clonotype. The chain couples TRBV7-3 to TRBJ2-2; D may correspond to TRBD1 or TRBD2 (5 bases each). Germline V CDR1 and CDR2: SGHTA, FQGTGA. CDR3 size: 14 residues. V was shortened by 2 bases and J by 4 bases, with 8 bases between the two germline ends. The CDR3 coding sequence is TGTGCCAGCAGCTTATCGGGGACCACCGGGGAGCTGTTTTTT. This sequence encodes CASSLSGTTGELFF.

The sample holds a few counts of this clonotype. The rearrangement joins TRBV5-1 to TRBJ2-2, with D perhaps given as TRBD1 or TRBD2 (6 bases each). V was trimmed by 0 bases and J by 0 bases, leaving 21 bases between them. Germline V CDR1 and CDR2: SGHRS, YFSETQ. The CDR3 runs 20 residues. The CDR3 DNA reads as TGCGCCAGCAGCTTGGCGGGGGCAGCGATCTTCGGTTCGAACACCGGGGAGCTGTTTTTT. Encoded protein: CASSLAGAAIFGSNTGELFF.

The chain combines TRBV6-1 with TRBJ2-1; 8 nucleotides line up with TRBD2. The length of the CDR3 is 16 residues. V gave up 3 bases and J gave up 6 bases; unmatched junction bases: 10. Germline-derived CDR1 and CDR2 are MNHNS and SASEGT. CDR3 sequence (DNA): TGTGCCAGCAGTGACCCGGGGGGGCCGGGTGGCAATGAGCAGTTCTTC. It yields the protein CASSDPGGPGGNEQFF.

In its sample, this clonotype was seen a few times. V usage is TRBV7-9 and J usage is TRBJ2-5; 9 bases line up with TRBD1. Germline trimming cut 4 bases from V and 4 bases from J; bases unmatched to any gene: 10. CDR1 and CDR2 from the germline V gene are SEHNR and FQNEAQ (reference sequence). This CDR3 is 16 amino acids long. The CDR3 spells CASSWRRDRGVETQYF. CDR3 sequence (DNA): TGTGCCAGCAGCTGGAGACGAGACAGGGGGGTAGAGACCCAGTACTTC.

The rearrangement joins TRBV11-1 to TRBJ2-1; D not resolved. The V gene lost 3 bases and the J gene lost 8 bases, with 5 bases spanning the gap. This CDR3 has 11 amino acids. The germline CDR1 and CDR2 sequences are SGHAT and FQDESV (reference sequence). The CDR3 loop reads CASSLFYEQFF. The CDR3 DNA reads as TGTGCCAGCAGCTTGTTCTATGAGCAGTTCTTC.

This clonotype came up a few times. The genes are TRBV7-2 and TRBJ2-1; maybe TRBD2 (5 bases). V was shortened by 5 bases and J by 7 bases, with 12 bases between the two germline ends. The germline gives CDR1 SGHTA, CDR2 FQGNSA. This CDR3 spans 13 amino acids. This chain's CDR3 is CASSQTSGNEQFF. The CDR3, as DNA: TGTGCCAGCAGCCAAACCTCGGGAAATGAGCAGTTCTTC.

CDR3 nucleotide sequence: TGTGCCAGCAGCCCCCCCGCAGGAGCCTACAATGAGCAGTTCTTC. It translates to CASSPPAGAYNEQFF. The chain is built from TRBV7-9 and TRBJ2-1; D uncertain. CDR3 size: 15 residues. Germline CDR1 is SEHNR and CDR2 is FQNEAQ (reference sequence). Trimming shortened V by 5 bases and J by 2 bases, and 13 bases separated the two germline ends.